In its sample, the clone carrying this T cell receptor beta chain was seen many times. No antigen is known for it. V dropped 3 bases and J dropped 5; count of bases not matched to a gene: 10. This CDR3 is built from 17 residues. Germline loops: CDR1 LGHDT, CDR2 YNNKEL (reference sequence). This sample stems from a study of T cells in Graves' hyperthyroidism and ophthalmopathy. Study results and limitations: Classification by a 13 V-J model distinguished ophthalmopathy from stable hyperthyroidism.

Amplified TCR beta CDR3 regions came from RNA transcripts. TCR CDR3 underwent first-round RT-PCR with the HTBI primer set. Using its own MiXCR run on the multiplex PCR reads, TCRdb lists one record per CDR3 protein. The table includes 300,000 to 400,000 distinct CDR3 sequences, around 14% detected once. This clonotype originated in a woman aged 18-29 years with Graves' hyperthyroidism. The sequencing sample was made of blood. The rearrangement links TRBV3-1 to TRBJ2-2; TRBD2 matches at 9 bases. This CDR3 is CASSHAGGGVLTGELFF. The CDR3 coding sequence is TGTGCCAGCAGCCACGCGGGCGGGGGGGTTCTAACCGGGGAGCTGTTTTTT.